Here is one T cell receptor beta chain with its context. Its antigen is still unknown. These data come from a study of blood T cells in healthy people across ages. V was clipped by 4 bases and J by 7 bases; unmatched bases: 10. Germline CDR1 reads MGHDK; CDR2 reads SYGVNS. This CDR3 is built from 16 residues. A J-beta primer mix and a sample-barcoded 5' primer were used in a second PCR of about 7 to 12 cycles. TCRdb used MiXCR to reprocess the 5' RACE reads, holding one entry per CDR3 protein. Of about 1.4 million distinct CDR3 sequences listed, almost 60% were seen once; the top ten hold roughly 7%. Points from the study as a whole: The fall in TCR beta diversity per million T cells was roughly linear with age.

This TCR came from a man aged 18 to 30 in good health. The sample consisted of blood. The V gene is TRBV25-1, the J gene TRBJ2-7; 13 bases align to TRBD2. The CDR3 is CASSAALGLAGDEQYF. CDR3 nucleotides: TGTGCCAGCAGTGCAGCCCTTGGACTAGCGGGAGATGAGCAGTACTTC.